This passage covers 11 T cell receptor beta chains from one sample sequenced in a study of T cells in Graves' hyperthyroidism and ophthalmopathy. Researchers amplified the TCR beta CDR3 regions from RNA transcripts. First-round RT-PCR of the TCR CDR3 relied on the HTBI primer set. A single record per CDR3 protein comes from TCRdb applying MiXCR to the multiplex PCR reads. The sample shows roughly 180,000 distinct CDR3 sequences, about a sixth of them seen only once. The sample was blood. Receptors originate from a woman in her 50s with Graves' hyperthyroidism.

This clonotype was seen repeatedly, ten times or more. The CDR3 DNA sequence: TGTGCCACCAGCCCTGGGGCGGGGTCGAACACCGGGGAGCTGTTTTTT. Translating gives CATSPGAGSNTGELFF. The gene calls are TRBV15 and TRBJ2-2, with D possibly being TRBD2 (6 bases). The CDR3 runs to 16 residues. Trimming left V 5 bases short and J 0 bases short, with 13 bases between. Per the germline V gene, CDR1 is LNHNV and CDR2 is YYDKDF (reference sequence).

Points on this clonotype: A junction boundary mismatches the germline segment, possibly from a read error. The rearrangement links TRBV27 to TRBJ1-3; D uncertain. Per the germline V gene, CDR1 is MNHEY and CDR2 is SMNVEV (reference sequence). The CDR3 sequence is 14 residues long. The CDR3 spells CASRPGGAGDTIYF. The DNA of the CDR3 is TGTGCCAGCAGGCCCGGTGGAGCTGGAGACACCATATACTTT.

CDR3 nucleotide sequence: TGTGCCAGCAGCGCAAGAGGGCGCCCAGATACGCAGTATTTT. Amino acid sequence: CASSARGRPDTQYF. The rearrangement uses TRBV11-2 and TRBJ2-3; tentatively, D is TRBD2 (5 bases). From germline, CDR1 is SGHAT and CDR2 FQNNGV. The CDR3 runs 14 residues. V was clipped by 5 bases and J by 4 bases, with 13 bases between them.

This clonotype was observed at least ten times. The genes are TRBV13 and TRBJ2-3; 9 bases line up with TRBD2. This CDR3 is built from 15 residues. V lost 5 bases to trimming and J lost 10 bases; unmatched junction nucleotides: 13. CDR1 PRHDT and CDR2 FYEKMQ come from the germline V gene (reference sequence). CDR3 protein: CASSTSISGGSAQYF. The CDR3, as DNA: TGTGCCAGCAGCACCTCTATTAGCGGGGGCTCGGCGCAGTATTTT.

The chain employs TRBV7-9 and TRBJ1-4, with D unresolved. The CDR3 loop spans 17 amino acids. The germline V gene encodes CDR1 SEHNR and CDR2 FQNEAQ (reference sequence). Deletions cut 5 bases from V and 0 bases from J, with 16 bases between. CDR3 nucleotide sequence: TGTGCCAGCAGCCCAGAAGGACTTACGGCAACTAATGAAAAACTGTTTTTT. Its translation: CASSPEGLTATNEKLFF.

The V and J genes are TRBV11-2 and TRBJ2-1; no definite D call. Germline CDR1 and CDR2: SGHAT and FQNNGV. The CDR3 is 12 amino acids. Deletions cut 5 bases from V and 7 bases from J, with 9 bases between. The CDR3: CASSRHWNEQFF. CDR3 sequence (DNA): TGTGCCAGCAGCCGTCACTGGAATGAGCAGTTCTTC.

This clonotype was observed many times. This chain connects TRBV5-1 to TRBJ2-7; D remains ambiguous. V was trimmed by 4 bases and J by 7 bases, leaving 18 bases between them. The CDR3 is made up of 14 amino acids. CDR1 is SGHRS, CDR2 YFSETQ, per germline. The CDR3 DNA sequence: TGCGCCAGCAGCGCGTCCGGCCGGGCCCTAGAGCAGTACTTC. Amino acid sequence: CASSASGRALEQYF.

This clonotype was seen at least ten times. The rearrangement links TRBV7-8 to TRBJ1-2, with D unresolved. The ends were cut back, 0 bases at V and 7 bases at J, with 15 bases in the middle. The CDR3 spans 15 residues. CDR1 is SGHVS and CDR2 is FQNEAQ in the germline V gene. CDR3 residues: CASSLAGGSGGGYTF. The CDR3 coding sequence is TGTGCCAGCAGCTTAGCGGGAGGTTCCGGCGGTGGCTACACCTTC.

This clonotype was counted ten times or more. Its ends do not fully match the called genes, so a read error is possible. J is TRBJ1-3 and V is TRBV12-3 or TRBV12-4; no clear D gene. The CDR3 is 14 residues long. The CDR3 reads CASRLERVGNTIYF. For the CDR3, the DNA is TGTGCCAGCAGGTTAGAAAGGGTTGGAAACACCATATATTTT.

This clonotype was seen a handful of times. The rearrangement links TRBV25-1 to TRBJ1-2; a possible D gene is TRBD1 (6 bases). Trimming cost V 3 bases and J 5 bases, with 13 bases left between them. The CDR3 is 14 residues long. Looked up from germline, CDR1 is MGHDK and CDR2 is SYGVNS. The CDR3 protein is CASSESLTGYGYTF. The CDR3, as DNA: TGTGCCAGCAGTGAGTCCTTAACAGGGTATGGCTACACCTTC.

This sequence joins TRBV20-1 and TRBJ1-5, with D unresolved. Trimming cost V 5 bases and J 2 bases, with 10 bases left between them. Germline V gene data show CDR1 as DFQATT and CDR2 as SNEGSKA (reference sequence). The CDR3 runs 13 residues. CDR3 nucleotides: TGCAGTGCTCTCGACTTTGGCAATCAGCCCCAGCATTTT. Its translation: CSALDFGNQPQHF.